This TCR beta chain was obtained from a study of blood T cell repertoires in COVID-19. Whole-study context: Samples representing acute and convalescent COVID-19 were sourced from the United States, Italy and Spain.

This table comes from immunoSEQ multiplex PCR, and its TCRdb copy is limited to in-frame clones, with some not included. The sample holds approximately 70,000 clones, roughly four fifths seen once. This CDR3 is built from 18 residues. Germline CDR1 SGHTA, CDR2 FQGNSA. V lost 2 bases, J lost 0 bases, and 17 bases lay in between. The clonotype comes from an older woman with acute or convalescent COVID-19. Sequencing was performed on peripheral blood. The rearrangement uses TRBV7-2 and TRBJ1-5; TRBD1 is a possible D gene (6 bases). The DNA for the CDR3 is TGTGCCAGCAGCTTAAAGGGGATGGGGACATATAGCAATCAGCCCCAGCATTTT. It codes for CASSLKGMGTYSNQPQHF.